These 9 T cell receptor beta chains were sequenced from one sample in a study of tumor-infiltrating lymphocytes in primary liver carcinoma. Both RNA and DNA were isolated together from around 20-30 mg of bulk tissue that had not been sorted. Starting material of roughly 550 ng total RNA yielded TCR beta cDNA via a constant-region primer. Libraries covering TCR beta were generated through three nested multiplex PCR rounds (using a slightly modified ARM-PCR). Each of the first two PCR rounds ran roughly 9 cycles with TRBV1-TRBV30 forward and C-beta reverse primers. Each CDR3 protein gets one entry after TCRdb re-called the multiplex PCR reads with MiXCR. The repertoire holds tens of thousands of distinct CDR3 sequences, over 70% seen once, with roughly 19% in the top ten. What was sequenced was liver tumor tissue from sampling region 2. Subset in this sample: tumor region T2, inferior pole. The receptor set was obtained from a man aged 40-50 years with primary liver carcinoma and hepatitis B virus infection.

About this clonotype itself: The CDR3 does not end in the conserved phenylalanine or tryptophan, so this is likely a read error. The V call is TRBV4-3, the J call TRBJ1-1, with D hard to call. Germline-derived CDR1 and CDR2 are LGHNA and YSLEER. Trimming shortened V by 1 base and J by 2 bases, and 8 bases separated the two germline ends. This CDR3 is built from 14 residues. This chain's CDR3 is CASSQAILNTEAFI. In nucleotides, the CDR3 is TGCGCCAGCAGCCAAGCTATACTTAACACTGAAGCTTTCATT.

Remarks on this clonotype: Because it lacks the conserved phenylalanine or tryptophan at the end, this CDR3 is likely a read error. V usage is TRBV11-1 and J usage is TRBJ2-7; D not resolved. The CDR3 has 17 residues. The ends were cut back, 2 bases at V and 0 bases at J, with 17 bases in the middle. Per the germline V gene, CDR1 is SGHAT and CDR2 is FQDESV (reference sequence). CDR3 region: CASSLRPAGESSYEQYL. CDR3 sequence (DNA): TGTGCCAGCAGCTTAAGGCCGGCAGGTGAAAGCTCCTACGAGCAGTACTTA.

To note about this clonotype: The junction departs from the called germline gene at one end, perhaps through a read error. This chain links TRBV11-2 with TRBJ2-6; 8 positions match TRBD1. The germline CDR1 and CDR2 sequences are SGHAT and FQNNGV. CDR3 size: 21 residues. Here the CDR3 DNA reads TGTGCCAGCAGCATGGGAGGAGACAGGGGCATCTCCCTCTCTGGGGCCAACATCCTGAGTTTC. Its translation is CASSMGGDRGISLSGANILSF.

This clonotype was counted between two and nine times. Because it lacks the conserved phenylalanine or tryptophan at the end, this CDR3 is likely a read error. The V call is TRBV12-3 or TRBV12-4, the J call TRBJ2-2, with a possible D match to TRBD2 (6 bases). Deletions cut 0 bases from V and 9 bases from J, with 17 bases between. The CDR3 covers 16 residues. CDR3 protein: CASSLAPAGVTRELFY. DNA for the CDR3: TGTGCCAGCAGTTTAGCTCCAGCGGGTGTGACCCGGGAGCTGTTTTAT.

In regard to this clonotype: Because the CDR3's place on the DNA is in doubt, the DNA is left out and the CDR3 is given as listed by TCRdb. The chain carries TRBV6-5 and TRBJ2-7. Germline CDR1 reads MNHEY; CDR2 reads SVGAGI. Both ends counted, the CDR3 spans 14 residues. The CDR3 protein is CGSSFGNGAYERYF.

On this clonotype: The germline gene is not matched at one end of the junction; a read error may be the cause. The gene calls are TRBV6-2 or TRBV6-3 and TRBJ2-5; D gene ambiguous. The CDR3 totals 13 residues. The germline gives CDR1 MNHEY, CDR2 SVGEGT. In nucleotides, the CDR3 is TGCGCCAGCAGCTCCAGATGCCAAGAGACCCAGTACTTC. As protein: CASSSRCQETQYF.

This clonotype was detected a few times. The chain recombines TRBV7-2 with TRBJ1-3; possible D gene TRBD1, 5 bases. There are 14 residues in the CDR3. Germline assignment: CDR1 SGHTA and CDR2 FQGNSA. V was cut by 2 bases and J by 4 bases, with 9 bases left in between. CDR3 nucleotide sequence: TGTGCCAGCAGCTTAACCCAGGGAGGAAACACCATATATTTT. This gives the protein CASSLTQGGNTIYF.

This clonotype was counted a single time. A much larger clone lies one base from this, so it may be a read error. The gene calls are TRBV15 and TRBJ1-6; D unclear. This CDR3 is 12 amino acids long. V gave up 7 bases and J gave up 7 bases, with 8 bases separating them. Per the germline V gene, CDR1 is LNHNV and CDR2 is YYDKDF (reference sequence). CDR3 in DNA: TGTGCCACCATCACGGCCAATTCACCCCTCCACTTT. Encoded protein: CATITANSPLHF.

As regards this clonotype: Compared with germline, one end of the junction differs, possibly owing to a read error. V is TRBV5-4 and J is TRBJ2-5; the D is unclear. The length of the CDR3 is 14 residues. Germline CDR1 reads SGHNT; CDR2 reads YYREEE (reference sequence). The CDR3 sequence is CASTLRGHQETQYF. The CDR3 DNA sequence: TGTGCCAGCACCTTGAGAGGACACCAAGAGACCCAGTACTTC.